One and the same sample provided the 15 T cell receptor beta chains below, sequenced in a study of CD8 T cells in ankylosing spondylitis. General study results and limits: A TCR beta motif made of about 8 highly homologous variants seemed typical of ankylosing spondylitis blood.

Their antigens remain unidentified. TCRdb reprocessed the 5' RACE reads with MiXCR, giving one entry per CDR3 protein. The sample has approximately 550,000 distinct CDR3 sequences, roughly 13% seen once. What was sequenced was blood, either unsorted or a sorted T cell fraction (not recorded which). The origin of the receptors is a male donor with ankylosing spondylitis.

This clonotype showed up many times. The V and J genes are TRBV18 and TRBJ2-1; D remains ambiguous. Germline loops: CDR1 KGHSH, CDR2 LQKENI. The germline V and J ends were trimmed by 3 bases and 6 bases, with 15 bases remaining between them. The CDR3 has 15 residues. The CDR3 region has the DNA TGTGCCAGCTCACCTGGCGGCTACTCAGCCAATGAGCAGTTCTTC. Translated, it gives CASSPGGYSANEQFF.

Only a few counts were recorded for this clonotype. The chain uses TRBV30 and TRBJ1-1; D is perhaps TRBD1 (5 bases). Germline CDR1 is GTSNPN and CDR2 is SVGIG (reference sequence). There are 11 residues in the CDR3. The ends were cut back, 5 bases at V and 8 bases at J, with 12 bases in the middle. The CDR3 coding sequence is TGTGCCTGGGGTAGGGGCAGGGAAGCTTTCTTT. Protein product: CAWGRGREAFF. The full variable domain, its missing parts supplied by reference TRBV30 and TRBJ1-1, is SQTIHQWPATLVQPVGSPLSLECTVEGTSNPNLYWYRQAAGRGLQLLFYSVGIGQISSEVPQNLSASRPQDRQFILSSKKLLLSDSGFYLCAWGRGREAFFGQGTRLTVV.

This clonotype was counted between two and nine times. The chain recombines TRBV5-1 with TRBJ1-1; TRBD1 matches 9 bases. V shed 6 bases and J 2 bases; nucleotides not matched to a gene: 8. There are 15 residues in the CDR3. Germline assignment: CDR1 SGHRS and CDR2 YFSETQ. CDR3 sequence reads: CASTFGDRENTEAFF. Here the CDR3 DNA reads TGCGCCAGCACCTTTGGGGACAGGGAAAACACTGAAGCTTTCTTT.

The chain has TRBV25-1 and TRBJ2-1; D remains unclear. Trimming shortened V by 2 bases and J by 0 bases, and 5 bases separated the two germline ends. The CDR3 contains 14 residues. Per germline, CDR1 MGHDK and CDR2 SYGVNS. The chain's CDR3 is CASSETNSYNEQFF. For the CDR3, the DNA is TGTGCCAGCAGTGAAACTAACTCCTACAATGAGCAGTTCTTC.

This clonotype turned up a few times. In nucleotides, the CDR3 is TGTGCCAGCAGCTCGGGGCCGACACCCGGTACTGAAGCTTTCTTT. It yields the protein CASSSGPTPGTEAFF. The J gene is TRBJ1-1, the V gene TRBV7-2, with D possibly being TRBD1 (5 bases). Germline CDR1 and CDR2: SGHTA and FQGNSA. V lost 4 bases and J lost 5, with 17 bases in between. CDR3 length equals 15 residues. Full variable domain (missing parts from reference TRBV7-2 and TRBJ1-1): GAGVSQSPSNKVTEKGKDVELRCDPISGHTALYWYRQSLGQGLEFLIYFQGNSAPDKSGLPSDRFSAERTGGSVSTLTIQRTQQEDSAVYLCASSSGPTPGTEAFFGQGTRLTVV.

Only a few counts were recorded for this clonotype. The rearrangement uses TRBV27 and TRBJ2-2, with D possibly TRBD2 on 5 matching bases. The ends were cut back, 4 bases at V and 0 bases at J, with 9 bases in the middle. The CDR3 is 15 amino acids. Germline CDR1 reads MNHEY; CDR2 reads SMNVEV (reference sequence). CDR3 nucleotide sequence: TGTGCCAGCAGTTCAGCCGGGGCGAACACCGGGGAGCTGTTTTTT. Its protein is CASSSAGANTGELFF.

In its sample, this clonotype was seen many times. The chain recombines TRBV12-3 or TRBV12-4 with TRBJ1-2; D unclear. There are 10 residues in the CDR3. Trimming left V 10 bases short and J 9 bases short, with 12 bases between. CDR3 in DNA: TGTGCCACCCCCGAGTTTCGCTACACCTTC. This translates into CATPEFRYTF.

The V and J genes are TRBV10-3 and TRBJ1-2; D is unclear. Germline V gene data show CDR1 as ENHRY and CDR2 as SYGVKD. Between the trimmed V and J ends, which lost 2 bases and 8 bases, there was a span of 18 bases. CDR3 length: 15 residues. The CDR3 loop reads CAISEEVRDVRGYTF. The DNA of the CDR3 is TGTGCCATCAGTGAGGAAGTCAGAGATGTTCGGGGCTACACCTTC.

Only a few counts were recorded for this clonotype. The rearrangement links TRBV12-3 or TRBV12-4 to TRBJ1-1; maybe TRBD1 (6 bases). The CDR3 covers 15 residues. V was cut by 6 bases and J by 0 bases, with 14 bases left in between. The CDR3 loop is CASSPIGTLNTEAFF. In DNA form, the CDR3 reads TGTGCCAGCAGCCCCATAGGGACACTGAACACTGAAGCTTTCTTT.

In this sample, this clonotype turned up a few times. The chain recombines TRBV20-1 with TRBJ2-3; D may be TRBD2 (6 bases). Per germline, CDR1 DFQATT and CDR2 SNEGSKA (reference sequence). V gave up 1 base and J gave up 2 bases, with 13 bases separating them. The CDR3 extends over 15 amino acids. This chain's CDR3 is CSARGGKGITDTQYF. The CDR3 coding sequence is TGCAGTGCTAGAGGCGGGAAAGGAATCACAGATACGCAGTATTTT.

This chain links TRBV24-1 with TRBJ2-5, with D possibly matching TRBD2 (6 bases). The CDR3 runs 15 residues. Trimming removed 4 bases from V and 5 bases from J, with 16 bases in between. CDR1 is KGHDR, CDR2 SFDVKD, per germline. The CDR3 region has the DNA TGTGCCACCAGTGACCCCGCCGGAGGAGGGGAGACCCAGTACTTC. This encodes CATSDPAGGGETQYF.

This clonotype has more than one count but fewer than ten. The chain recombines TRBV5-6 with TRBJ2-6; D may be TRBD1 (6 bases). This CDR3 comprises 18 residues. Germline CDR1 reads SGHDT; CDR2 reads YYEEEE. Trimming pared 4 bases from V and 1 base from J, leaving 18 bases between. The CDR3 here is CASSGFIQGDSGANVLTF. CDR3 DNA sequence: TGTGCCAGCAGCGGATTCATACAGGGAGATTCTGGGGCCAACGTCCTGACTTTC.

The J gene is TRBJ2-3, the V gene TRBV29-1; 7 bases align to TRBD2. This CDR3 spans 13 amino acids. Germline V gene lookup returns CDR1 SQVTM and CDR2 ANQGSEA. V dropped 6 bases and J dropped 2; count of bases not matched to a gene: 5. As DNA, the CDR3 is TGCAGCGTCAGGCGGGAGCTCACAGATACGCAGTATTTT. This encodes CSVRRELTDTQYF.

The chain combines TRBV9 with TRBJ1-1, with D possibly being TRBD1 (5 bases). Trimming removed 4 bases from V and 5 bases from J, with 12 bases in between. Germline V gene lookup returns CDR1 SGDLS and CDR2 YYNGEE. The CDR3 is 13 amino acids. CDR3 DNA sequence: TGTGCCAGCAGCCCGCACCAGGGAACTGAAGCTTTCTTT. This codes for CASSPHQGTEAFF.

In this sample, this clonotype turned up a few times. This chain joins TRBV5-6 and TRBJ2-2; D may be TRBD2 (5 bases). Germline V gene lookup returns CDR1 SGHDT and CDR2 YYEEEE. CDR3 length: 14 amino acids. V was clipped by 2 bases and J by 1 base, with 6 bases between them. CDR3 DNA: TGTGCCAGCAGCTTCCGGGGGAACACCGGGGAGCTGTTTTTT. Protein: CASSFRGNTGELFF.